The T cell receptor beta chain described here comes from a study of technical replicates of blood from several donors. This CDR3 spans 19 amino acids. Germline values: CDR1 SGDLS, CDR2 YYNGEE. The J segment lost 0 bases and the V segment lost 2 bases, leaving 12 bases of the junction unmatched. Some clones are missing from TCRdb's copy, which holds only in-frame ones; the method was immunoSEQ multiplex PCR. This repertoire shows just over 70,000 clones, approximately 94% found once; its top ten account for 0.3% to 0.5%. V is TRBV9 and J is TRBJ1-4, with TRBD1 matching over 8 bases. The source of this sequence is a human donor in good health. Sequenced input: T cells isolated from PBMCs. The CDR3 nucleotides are TGTGCCAGCAGCGTTTCCGGGACAGGAGATCCCGCAACTAATGAAAAACTGTTTTTT. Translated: CASSVSGTGDPATNEKLFF.